These 25 T cell receptor beta chains came from one sample sequenced in a study of CD8 T cells in Susac syndrome. RNA amounts of about 0.45 to 1 ug underwent reverse transcription with random hexamers. TCRdb called the immunoSEQ multiplex PCR reads again in MiXCR, with one record for every CDR3 protein. The sample has a few hundred thousand distinct CDR3 sequences, 80% to 95% seen once. The sample taken for sequencing was CD4+ T cells from PBMCs. These receptors were obtained from a human donor with multiple sclerosis.

This clonotype was observed a single time. The chain employs TRBV12-3 or TRBV12-4 and TRBJ2-4; 9 bases match TRBD2. J lost 9 bases, V lost 4 bases, and 10 bases had no gene match. CDR3 length: 15 residues. In nucleotides, the CDR3 is TGTGCCAGCAGTTCCTATCGCGGGGGGGAGGTCATTCAGTACTTC. This sequence encodes CASSSYRGGEVIQYF.

CDR3 coding DNA: TGCGCCAGCAGCAAGGGACAGGGGGTAGGAGAGACCCAGTACTTC. Translation gives CASSKGQGVGETQYF. The chain joins TRBV5-1 to TRBJ2-5; TRBD1 matches 11 bases. Trimming cost V 4 bases and J 4 bases; bases outside gene matches: 6. The CDR3 sequence is 15 residues long. CDR1 SGHRS and CDR2 YFSETQ come from the germline V gene.

On this clonotype: It is unclear where the CDR3 begins or ends on the DNA, so no DNA is shown, and the CDR3 is as TCRdb lists it. The V and J genes are TRBV7-2 and TRBJ2-2; the table's D call TRBD2 went unverified against the DNA. The germline gives CDR1 SGHTA, CDR2 FQGNSA. The CDR3 is 15 residues long, counting both termini. CDR3 loop: CASSLRGRATGSCFF.

The chain combines TRBV11-2 with TRBJ2-2; no clear D gene. V was pared by 0 bases and J by 6 bases, with 5 bases between. CDR3 length equals 13 residues. Per the germline V gene, CDR1 is SGHAT and CDR2 is FQNNGV. The CDR3 region has the DNA TGTGCCAGCAGCTTAGATCCCCCCGGGGAGCTGTTTTTT. It encodes CASSLDPPGELFF.

The gene calls are TRBV7-2 and TRBJ1-2; a weak D match, TRBD1 (5 bases). The CDR3 is 14 amino acids. Trimming cost V 1 base and J 6 bases, with 12 bases left between them. Germline V lookup: CDR1 SGHTA, CDR2 FQGNSA. The CDR3 protein is CASSLGYPGDGYTF. CDR3 sequence (DNA): TGTGCCAGCAGCTTAGGGTACCCGGGGGATGGCTACACCTTC.

The chain is built from TRBV24-1 and TRBJ1-1; D is perhaps TRBD1 (5 bases). The CDR3 contains 14 residues. CDR1 and CDR2 from the germline V gene are KGHDR and SFDVKD. V was trimmed by 3 bases and J by 3 bases, leaving 10 bases between them. CDR3 sequence (DNA): TGTGCCACCAGTGATAGGGGAAGGGACACTGAAGCTTTCTTT. Its protein product is CATSDRGRDTEAFF.

This CDR3 reads CASSLESPLNTGELFF. The DNA for the CDR3 is TGTGCCAGCAGCTTGGAGTCCCCCCTCAACACCGGGGAGCTGTTTTTT. V gene TRBV7-3 combines with J gene TRBJ2-2; D ambiguous. The CDR3 is 16 residues long. Germline V gene sequence: CDR1 SGHTA, CDR2 FQGTGA. Trimming left V 3 bases short and J 2 bases short, with 13 bases between.

CDR3 DNA: TGTGCCAGCAGCGTCCAGACAGGGGGGAACACCGGGGAGCTGTTTTTT. Encoded protein: CASSVQTGGNTGELFF. This chain links TRBV9 with TRBJ2-2; the match to TRBD1 covers 9 bases. Germline lookup yields CDR1 SGDLS and CDR2 YYNGEE. The V gene end was trimmed by 2 bases and the J gene end by 1 base; junction bases not matched to a gene: 3. The CDR3 contains 16 residues.

V is TRBV14 and J is TRBJ2-2, with unresolved D. Germline V CDR1 and CDR2: SGHDN, FVKESK. The CDR3 covers 12 residues. The ends were cut back, 4 bases at V and 4 bases at J, with 4 bases in the middle. The CDR3 DNA reads TGTGCCAGCAGCCGCCCCACCGGGGAGCTGTTTTTT. This gives the protein CASSRPTGELFF.

The J gene is TRBJ2-7, the V gene TRBV7-2, with D perhaps matching TRBD1 (6 bases). From germline, CDR1 is SGHTA and CDR2 FQGNSA. The V gene lost 5 bases and the J gene lost 10 bases, with 15 bases spanning the gap. The CDR3 sequence is 12 residues long. CDR3 in amino acids: CASSPSRDNQYF. Here the CDR3 DNA reads TGTGCCAGCAGCCCGAGCCGGGACAACCAGTACTTC.

The J gene is TRBJ2-5, the V gene TRBV29-1; D unresolved. Germline values: CDR1 SQVTM, CDR2 ANQGSEA. CDR3 length equals 13 residues. Deletions cut 3 bases from V and 0 bases from J, with 8 bases between. The CDR3 spells CSVEWMYQETQYF. In DNA form, the CDR3 reads TGCAGCGTTGAGTGGATGTACCAAGAGACCCAGTACTTC.

The chain uses TRBV27 and TRBJ1-2; 8 positions match TRBD1. Germline-derived CDR1 and CDR2 are MNHEY and SMNVEV (reference sequence). The CDR3 runs to 15 residues. J was trimmed by 8 bases and V by 3 bases; bases with no gene match: 11. The CDR3 loop is CASSFSSGGMGGYTF. In nucleotides, the CDR3 is TGTGCCAGCAGTTTCTCTTCAGGGGGCATGGGGGGCTACACCTTC.

The chain uses TRBV5-4 and TRBJ1-4; 7 nucleotides agree with TRBD1. Germline V gene sequence: CDR1 SGHNT, CDR2 YYREEE (reference sequence). CDR3 length: 14 residues. V shed 2 bases, J shed 2 bases, and the junction held 0 bases outside the gene matches. The CDR3 coding sequence is TGTGCCAGCAGCTTACAGGGGACTAATGAAAAACTGTTTTTT. Translation gives CASSLQGTNEKLFF.

This chain links TRBV5-1 with TRBJ2-1, with D hard to call. There are 15 residues in the CDR3. V lost 1 base, J lost 5 bases, and 13 bases lay in between. Germline-derived CDR1 and CDR2 are SGHRS and YFSETQ. CDR3 residues: CASSLWDGGNNEQFF. For the CDR3, the DNA is TGCGCCAGCAGCTTGTGGGATGGCGGTAACAATGAGCAGTTCTTC.

The chain recombines TRBV24-1 with TRBJ2-7; D remains ambiguous. V lost 3 bases to trimming and J lost 1 base, with 6 bases between them. CDR3 length equals 13 residues. CDR1 is KGHDR and CDR2 is SFDVKD in the germline V gene. Written as DNA, the CDR3 is TGTGCCACCAGTGATGATAATTCCTACGAGCAGTACTTC. It is translated as CATSDDNSYEQYF.

J is TRBJ1-1 and V is TRBV12-3 or TRBV12-4, with a possible D match to TRBD1 (5 bases). V was shortened by 3 bases and J by 4 bases, with 21 bases between the two germline ends. The CDR3 spans 17 residues. CDR3 region: CASSLVVSGMGRTEAFF. The CDR3 DNA sequence: TGTGCCAGCAGTTTGGTCGTATCGGGAATGGGGCGCACTGAAGCTTTCTTT.

The chain links TRBV6-5 to TRBJ2-3; possible D gene TRBD2, 6 bases. The V gene lost 1 base and the J gene lost 0 bases, with 11 bases spanning the gap. CDR3 length: 16 amino acids. Per the germline V gene, CDR1 is MNHEY and CDR2 is SVGAGI. The chain's CDR3 is CASSYFGGSSTDTQYF. In DNA, the CDR3 is TGTGCCAGCAGTTACTTCGGGGGATCTAGCACAGATACGCAGTATTTT.

The count of this clonotype is one. The chain employs TRBV29-1 and TRBJ2-5; D perhaps matches TRBD1 (6 bases). This CDR3 contains 11 residues. Between the trimmed V and J ends, which lost 4 bases and 5 bases, there was a span of 8 bases. Germline V gene data show CDR1 as SQVTM and CDR2 as ANQGSEA. This chain's CDR3 is CSVGRGETQYF. DNA for the CDR3: TGCAGCGTTGGAAGGGGGGAGACCCAGTACTTC.

The V and J genes are TRBV5-1 and TRBJ2-2, with D hard to call. This CDR3 contains 15 residues. Trimming took 4 bases from V and 6 from J, leaving 16 bases between them. Germline V gene lookup returns CDR1 SGHRS and CDR2 YFSETQ. CDR3 in DNA: TGCGCCAGCAGCCCTACGGCAGGTAGGGCCGGGGAGCTGTTTTTT. As protein: CASSPTAGRAGELFF.

This clonotype appeared once. The rearrangement joins TRBV7-2 to TRBJ2-1, with D possibly TRBD2 on 6 matching bases. Germline values: CDR1 SGHTA, CDR2 FQGNSA. This CDR3 is 14 amino acids long. The V gene lost 1 base and the J gene lost 9 bases, with 13 bases spanning the gap. The CDR3 DNA reads TGTGCCAGCAGCTTAGTAGGTTCCGGGGGTGAGCAGTTCTTC. This encodes CASSLVGSGGEQFF.

J is TRBJ2-7 and V is TRBV20-1; D is ambiguous. CDR1 is DFQATT and CDR2 is SNEGSKA in the germline V gene (reference sequence). This CDR3 has 11 amino acids. V was cut by 3 bases and J by 5 bases, with 8 bases left in between. As DNA, the CDR3 is TGCAGTGCTAGGGTTATCAACGAGCAGTACTTC. The encoded protein is CSARVINEQYF.

The genes are TRBV10-3 and TRBJ1-3; D unclear. Germline assignment: CDR1 ENHRY and CDR2 SYGVKD. Trimming cost V 2 bases and J 8 bases, with 4 bases left between them. The CDR3 totals 11 residues. The CDR3 here is CAISERDTIYF. For the CDR3, the DNA is TGTGCCATCAGTGAGCGGGACACCATATATTTT.

V is TRBV12-5 and J is TRBJ2-3, with 9 bases lining up with TRBD1. The CDR3 totals 19 residues. V gave up 0 bases and J gave up 5 bases; unmatched junction bases: 15. Germline assignment: CDR1 LGHNT and CDR2 FRNRAP. The CDR3 loop is CASGLVSPDRGFYGDTQYF. CDR3 bases: TGTGCTAGTGGTTTGGTAAGTCCCGACAGGGGGTTTTACGGAGATACGCAGTATTTT.

The chain carries TRBV23-1 and TRBJ1-3; 8 nucleotides match TRBD1. TRBV23-1 is treated as an ORF (open reading frame) with a function not yet certain. Germline trimming cut 2 bases from V and 0 bases from J; bases unmatched to any gene: 3. This CDR3 contains 16 residues. The CDR3 nucleotides are TGCGCCAGCAGTCAACAAACAGGGGGCTCTGGAAACACCATATATTTT. It is translated as CASSQQTGGSGNTIYF.

The chain uses TRBV20-1 and TRBJ2-5; D call uncertain. Deletions cut 5 bases from V and 2 bases from J, with 18 bases between. This CDR3 is 15 amino acids long. CDR1 is DFQATT and CDR2 is SNEGSKA in the germline V gene (reference sequence). The CDR3: CSAPTLISLQETQYF. The CDR3 bases are TGCAGTGCTCCGACCCTTATCAGCCTTCAAGAGACCCAGTACTTC.